This T cell receptor (beta chain) emerged from a study of T cell responses to AZD1222 COVID-19 vaccine. Study outcomes and limitations: None of the repertoires were sampled until the peak T cell response had passed.

The germline V gene encodes CDR1 MNHEY and CDR2 SMNVEV (reference sequence). Trimming stripped 2 bases from V and 7 bases from J, with 11 bases between. This CDR3 spans 13 amino acids. Measured with immunoSEQ multiplex PCR; TCRdb has only the in-frame clones, and not every one. The sample includes approximately 77,000 clones, more than 90% of them seen just once. Remarks on this clone: Its antigen is unidentified.

The sample consisted of peripheral blood, taken 28 days after the second AZD1222 dose. The clonotype was recovered from an adult who received the AZD1222 COVID-19 vaccine. The chain is built from TRBV27 and TRBJ1-2; no clear D gene. CDR3 in amino acids: CASSLGRTSGYTF. DNA of the CDR3: TGTGCCAGCAGTTTAGGCAGGACCTCTGGCTACACCTTC.